These 6 T cell receptor beta chains originate from one sample sequenced in a study of spatial heterogeneity in lung cancer. Time point defined: sample taken at primary tumor resection. Material for sequencing was whole RNA from tumor, nontumor lung or frozen PBMC, left unsorted. TCRdb passed the 5' RACE reads through MiXCR, listing each CDR3 protein once. The sample lists tens of thousands of distinct CDR3 sequences; roughly 10% were seen once. The material was PBMCs, obtained at surgery. These receptors all stem from a male donor with early-stage non-small cell lung cancer.

This clonotype turned up a few times. The gene calls are TRBV5-1 and TRBJ1-1, with 9 positions matching TRBD1. Germline assignment: CDR1 SGHRS and CDR2 YFSETQ. The V segment lost 4 bases and the J segment 2 bases; nucleotides outside the gene matches: 3. This CDR3 has 14 residues. CDR3 residues: CASSRGQGNTEAFF. CDR3 DNA sequence: TGCGCCAGCAGCAGGGGACAGGGAAACACTGAAGCTTTCTTT.

The chain combines TRBV7-9 with TRBJ2-3; TRBD2 agrees at 11 bases. This CDR3 is built from 16 residues. V lost 5 bases and J lost 2; bases outside the gene matches: 6. The germline CDR1 and CDR2 sequences are SEHNR and FQNEAQ (reference sequence). Here the CDR3 DNA reads TGTGCCAGCAGCCTACTAGCGGGGGACTACACAGATACGCAGTATTTT. Amino acid sequence: CASSLLAGDYTDTQYF.

This clonotype showed up many times. This chain connects TRBV20-1 to TRBJ2-7; D tentatively fits TRBD1 or TRBD2 (5 bases each). The ends were cut back, 3 bases at V and 8 bases at J, with 20 bases in the middle. The germline V gene has CDR1 DFQATT and CDR2 SNEGSKA (reference sequence). The CDR3 is 14 residues long. The CDR3 region is CSARDGTGPRKQYF. The CDR3 nucleotides are TGCAGTGCTAGGGATGGGACGGGCCCGAGAAAGCAGTACTTC.

This clonotype has ten or more counts. J is TRBJ2-5 and V is TRBV6-5; TRBD2 aligns across 8 bases. Losses at the gene ends were 6 bases for V and 5 bases for J; bases not matched to a gene: 14. Germline loops: CDR1 MNHEY, CDR2 SVGAGI. CDR3 size: 16 residues. The CDR3 spells CASRPSGTRSKETQYF. CDR3 nucleotide sequence: TGTGCCAGCAGGCCGTCCGGGACTAGAAGTAAGGAGACCCAGTACTTC.

In DNA form, the CDR3 reads TGCAGCGCCTGGGACAGGGAAGCCTACGAGCAGTACTTC. It yields the protein CSAWDREAYEQYF. The V and J genes are TRBV29-1 and TRBJ2-7; TRBD1 matches 9 bases. Looked up from germline, CDR1 is SQVTM and CDR2 is ANQGSEA. J gave up 2 bases and V 7 bases, and 6 bases lay outside the gene matches. The CDR3 sequence is 13 residues long.

This clonotype came up a few times. This CDR3 is CSVDRLAGSYEQYF. The DNA for the CDR3 is TGCAGCGTTGACAGACTAGCGGGGTCCTACGAGCAGTACTTC. This chain links TRBV29-1 with TRBJ2-7, with 11 bases that match TRBD2. Germline V gene data show CDR1 as SQVTM and CDR2 as ANQGSEA. V was clipped by 3 bases and J by 1 base; unmatched bases: 2. The CDR3 spans 14 residues.